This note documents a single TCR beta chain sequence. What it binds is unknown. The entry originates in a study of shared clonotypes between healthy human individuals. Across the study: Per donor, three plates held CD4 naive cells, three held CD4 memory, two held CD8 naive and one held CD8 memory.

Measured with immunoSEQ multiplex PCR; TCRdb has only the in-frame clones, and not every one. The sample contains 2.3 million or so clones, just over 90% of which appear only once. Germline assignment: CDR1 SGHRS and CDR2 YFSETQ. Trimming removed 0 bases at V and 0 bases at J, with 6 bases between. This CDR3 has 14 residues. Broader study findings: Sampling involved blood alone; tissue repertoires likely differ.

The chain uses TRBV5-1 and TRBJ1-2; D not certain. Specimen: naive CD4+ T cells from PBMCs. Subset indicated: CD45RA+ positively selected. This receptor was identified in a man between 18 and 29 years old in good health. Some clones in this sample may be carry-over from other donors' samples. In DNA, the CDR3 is TGCGCCAGCAGCTTGGGGGAAGCTAACTATGGCTACACCTTC. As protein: CASSLGEANYGYTF.